The 28 T cell receptor beta chains in this list originate from one sample, sequenced in a study of CD8+ T cells in alopecia areata. Extracted RNA was reverse transcribed into cDNA, the sequencing template. TCRdb's copy holds only in-frame clones and misses some; the assay was immunoSEQ multiplex PCR. The repertoire has approximately 210,000 clones, 55% to 70% of them found once; the top ten carry 3.5% to 5%. The treatment denotes: oral pan-JAK inhibitor, 5-10 mg twice daily. Specimen: CD4+ T cells sorted from blood, collected at week 4, from a patient treated with tofacitinib. The receptors come from a human donor with alopecia areata.

The CDR3 bases are TGTGCCAGCAAACGGACAGGGAGCTCCTACGAGCAGTACTTC. Its translation is CASKRTGSSYEQYF. The chain uses TRBV7-9 and TRBJ2-7, with TRBD1 matching over 8 bases. V lost 7 bases and J lost 0; bases outside the gene matches: 5. CDR1 and CDR2 from the germline V gene are SEHNR and FQNEAQ (reference sequence). CDR3 size: 14 residues.

The chain couples TRBV7-8 to TRBJ2-5; tentatively, D is TRBD1 or TRBD2 (5 bases each). V dropped 0 bases and J dropped 3 bases, with 8 bases sitting between them. The germline V gene has CDR1 SGHVS and CDR2 FQNEAQ. The CDR3 loop spans 14 amino acids. DNA of the CDR3: TGTGCCAGCAGCTTAGCCGGGGCCAAAGAGACCCAGTACTTC. This sequence encodes CASSLAGAKETQYF. The variable domain in full, with the rest retrieved from reference TRBV7-8 and TRBJ2-5, is GAGVSQSPRYKVAKRGQDVALRCDPISGHVSLFWYQQALGQGPEFLTYFQNEAQLDKSGLPSDRFFAERPEGSVSTLKIQRTQQEDSAVYLCASSLAGAKETQYFGPGTRLLVL.

The J gene is TRBJ1-6, the V gene TRBV30; D ambiguous. The V gene's germline CDR1 is GTSNPN and CDR2 SVGIG (reference sequence). The CDR3 sequence is 12 residues long. Trimming shortened V by 1 base and J by 7 bases, and 5 bases separated the two germline ends. CDR3 amino acids: CAWSDTNSPLHF. The DNA for the CDR3 is TGTGCCTGGAGTGACACCAATTCACCCCTCCACTTT.

The chain has TRBV27 and TRBJ2-2; D not resolved. CDR3 length: 14 amino acids. Germline V lookup: CDR1 MNHEY, CDR2 SMNVEV (reference sequence). Trimming shortened V by 1 base and J by 3 bases, and 6 bases separated the two germline ends. The CDR3, as DNA: TGTGCCAGCAGTTTATTCATGGACACCGGGGAGCTGTTTTTT. Translating gives CASSLFMDTGELFF.

The rearrangement joins TRBV30 to TRBJ2-7; D gene unclear. Trimming pared 5 bases from V and 7 bases from J, leaving 9 bases between. CDR1 and CDR2 from the germline V gene are GTSNPN and SVGIG (reference sequence). This CDR3 contains 10 residues. The CDR3 region has the DNA TGTGCCTGGGGACGGAGAGAGCAGTACTTC. This gives the protein CAWGRREQYF. The full variable domain, completed using reference TRBV30 and TRBJ2-7, is SQTIHQWPATLVQPVGSPLSLECTVEGTSNPNLYWYRQAAGRGLQLLFYSVGIGQISSEVPQNLSASRPQDRQFILSSKKLLLSDSGFYLCAWGRREQYFGPGTRLTVT.

CDR3 sequence: CASSQRNNEKLFF. CDR3 DNA: TGTGCCAGCAGTCAACGAAATAATGAAAAACTGTTTTTT. This chain links TRBV27 with TRBJ1-4; D is unclear. V was clipped by 5 bases and J by 4 bases, with 8 bases between them. Germline CDR1 reads MNHEY; CDR2 reads SMNVEV (reference sequence). The CDR3 spans 13 residues.

This clone turned up a few times. The chain employs TRBV18 and TRBJ2-1; TRBD1 might be the D (6 bases). Trimming shortened V by 3 bases and J by 9 bases, and 9 bases separated the two germline ends. CDR1 and CDR2 from the germline V gene are KGHSH and LQKENI. This CDR3 is 12 amino acids long. In DNA form, the CDR3 reads TGTGCCAGCTCACCCCAGGGGCTTGAGCAGTTCTTC. Its protein is CASSPQGLEQFF.

The chain recombines TRBV6-5 with TRBJ1-3; unclear D gene. Trimming removed 2 bases from V and 2 bases from J, with 7 bases in between. The CDR3 consists of 14 residues. Germline loops: CDR1 MNHEY, CDR2 SVGAGI. DNA for the CDR3: TGTGCCAGCAGTTACAGAGGGCCTGGAAACACCATATATTTT. Protein sequence: CASSYRGPGNTIYF.

The rearrangement links TRBV5-1 to TRBJ2-7; the D gene is possibly TRBD1 (6 bases). Germline V CDR1 and CDR2: SGHRS, YFSETQ. The V end was cut by 0 bases, the J end by 2 bases, with 15 bases between. CDR3 size: 16 residues. CDR3 sequence: CASSLAFDRNPYEQYF. The CDR3 nucleotides read TGCGCCAGCAGCTTGGCGTTCGACAGGAACCCCTACGAGCAGTACTTC.

The chain carries TRBV5-6 and TRBJ1-2; 7 nucleotides align to TRBD1. V shed 6 bases and J 3 bases; nucleotides not matched to a gene: 8. CDR3 size: 14 residues. Germline CDR1 and CDR2: SGHDT and YYEEEE. The CDR3 loop is CASTDGQGDYGYTF. Written as DNA, the CDR3 is TGTGCCAGCACCGACGGGCAGGGGGACTATGGCTACACCTTC.

The rearrangement uses TRBV30 and TRBJ2-1, with 7 bases matching TRBD2. CDR1 is GTSNPN, CDR2 SVGIG, per germline (reference sequence). The CDR3 has 11 amino acids. Trimming cost V 6 bases and J 8 bases; bases outside gene matches: 4. CDR3 DNA sequence: TGTGCCTGCGGAAGCGGGGATGAGCAGTTCTTC. It translates to CACGSGDEQFF.

The V call is TRBV25-1, the J call TRBJ2-5; D tentatively fits TRBD1 or TRBD2 (5 bases each). Trimming pared 8 bases from V and 1 base from J, leaving 14 bases between. This CDR3 spans 14 amino acids. Germline assignment: CDR1 MGHDK and CDR2 SYGVNS. The CDR3 is CASALAGTQETQYF. The CDR3 DNA is TGTGCCAGCGCCCTGGCAGGGACCCAAGAGACCCAGTACTTC.

The chain couples TRBV11-2 to TRBJ2-7, with 7 bases fitting TRBD2. Per germline, CDR1 SGHAT and CDR2 FQNNGV. There are 15 residues in the CDR3. The J segment lost 2 bases and the V segment lost 5 bases, leaving 9 bases of the junction unmatched. The CDR3 region has the DNA TGTGCCAGCAGCCCGCTTGGGACTACGACCTACGAGCAGTACTTC. Protein product: CASSPLGTTTYEQYF.

As for this clone: The junction shows a germline mismatch at one end, possibly a read error. This chain uses TRBV10-3 with TRBJ2-7; no firm D call. The germline CDR1 and CDR2 sequences are ENHRY and SYGVKD. The CDR3 extends over 14 amino acids. The CDR3 here is CAVSESNGPGEQYF. In nucleotides, the CDR3 is TGTGCCGTCAGTGAGTCGAATGGCCCGGGCGAGCAGTACTTC.

This clone has only a few counts. The chain combines TRBV2 with TRBJ2-2; D is perhaps TRBD1 (6 bases). The CDR3 has 14 amino acids. V was cut by 2 bases and J by 7 bases, with 11 bases left in between. Germline V gene data show CDR1 as SNHLY and CDR2 as FYNNEI. CDR3 sequence reads: CASSERGSGGELFF. The CDR3 DNA is TGTGCCAGCAGTGAAAGGGGGTCAGGCGGGGAGCTGTTTTTT.

This clone was detected a few times. The V call is TRBV11-2, the J call TRBJ1-2, with D possibly being TRBD1 (6 bases). The CDR3 spans 14 residues. Germline CDR1 and CDR2: SGHAT and FQNNGV. V lost 1 base and J lost 3, with 9 bases in between. DNA for the CDR3: TGTGCCAGCAGCTTAGCGTACAGGGACTATGGCTACACCTTC. Amino acids: CASSLAYRDYGYTF.

The chain couples TRBV5-6 to TRBJ1-6; possible D gene TRBD1, 5 bases. CDR1 and CDR2 from the germline V gene are SGHDT and YYEEEE. The CDR3 length is 14 residues. The V end lost 6 bases, the J end lost 8 bases, and 15 bases lay between the germline ends. CDR3 residues: CASNPGSLDSPLHF. The CDR3 DNA is TGTGCCAGCAACCCAGGGAGTTTAGATTCACCCCTCCACTTT.

CDR3 bases: TGCAGCTTTAGGACAGACGGCTACGAGCAGTACTTC. Residues: CSFRTDGYEQYF. This rearrangement joins TRBV29-1 to TRBJ2-7, with D possibly being TRBD1 (6 bases). Germline V CDR1 and CDR2: SQVTM, ANQGSEA. The ends were cut back, 8 bases at V and 3 bases at J, with 14 bases in the middle. The CDR3 length is 12 residues.

The chain couples TRBV15 to TRBJ1-4; TRBD1 might be the D (6 bases). From germline, CDR1 is LNHNV and CDR2 YYDKDF (reference sequence). The length of the CDR3 is 14 residues. Trimming took 9 bases from V and 0 from J, leaving 11 bases between them. The CDR3 DNA sequence: TGTGCCACGGTAGGGGGAGCAACTAATGAAAAACTGTTTTTT. This gives the protein CATVGGATNEKLFF. Full variable domain (outside the CDR3, taken from reference TRBV15 and TRBJ1-4): DAMVIQNPRYQVTQFGKPVTLSCSQTLNHNVMYWYQQKSSQAPKLLFHYYDKDFNNEADTPDNFQSRRPNTSFCFLDIRSPGLGDTAMYLCATVGGATNEKLFFGSGTQLSVL.

This clone was observed a few times. The DNA for the CDR3 is TGTGCCAGCTCAGCGGGGGGGACAGATACGCAGTATTTT. It specifies CASSAGGTDTQYF. V gene TRBV25-1 combines with J gene TRBJ2-3, with 10 bases matching TRBD2. The ends lost 8 bases at V and 3 bases at J; junction bases unmatched: 2. The CDR3 length is 13 residues. Looked up from germline, CDR1 is MGHDK and CDR2 is SYGVNS.

This chain uses TRBV9 with TRBJ2-3, with no clear D. CDR1 is SGDLS, CDR2 YYNGEE, per germline. V was cut by 0 bases and J by 4 bases, with 6 bases left in between. The CDR3 contains 13 residues. The CDR3 spells CASSVALADTQYF. CDR3 bases: TGTGCCAGCAGCGTAGCCCTGGCAGATACGCAGTATTTT.

This clone was seen a single time. This rearrangement joins TRBV19 to TRBJ1-6; 7 nucleotides match TRBD1. Germline V gene lookup returns CDR1 LNHDA and CDR2 SQIVND (reference sequence). The CDR3 extends over 12 amino acids. Germline trimming cut 5 bases from V and 9 bases from J; bases unmatched to any gene: 1. The CDR3 bases are TGTGCCAGTAGTCGACAGGGTTCACCCCTCCACTTT. Its translation is CASSRQGSPLHF. Full variable domain (rest looked up from reference TRBV19 and TRBJ1-6): DGGITQSPKYLFRKEGQNVTLSCEQNLNHDAMYWYRQDPGQGLRLIYYSQIVNDFQKGDIAEGYSVSREKKESFPLTVTSAQKNPTAFYLCASSRQGSPLHFGNGTRLTVT.

Worth noting for this clone: The same CDR3 also results from other DNA sequences found in this sample. The rearrangement uses TRBV4-1 and TRBJ2-3, with TRBD1 matching over 10 bases. CDR1 MGHRA and CDR2 YSYEKL come from the germline V gene. V lost 0 bases, J lost 3 bases, and 3 bases stayed unmatched. This CDR3 has 16 residues. Written as DNA, the CDR3 is TGCGCCAGCAGCCAAGAAAGGACAGGGGGGACAGATACGCAGTATTTT. It is translated as CASSQERTGGTDTQYF.

The V call is TRBV5-1, the J call TRBJ2-1; 10 bases line up with TRBD1. CDR1 and CDR2 (germline): SGHRS, YFSETQ. V shed 0 bases, J shed 7 bases, and the junction held 10 bases outside the gene matches. This CDR3 is 17 amino acids long. CDR3 amino acids: CASSLEGPGQGRNEQFF. DNA of the CDR3: TGCGCCAGCAGCTTGGAGGGACCGGGACAGGGGAGGAATGAGCAGTTCTTC.

The chain combines TRBV19 with TRBJ2-7; 8 bases align to TRBD2. V shed 5 bases and J 0 bases; nucleotides not matched to a gene: 6. Germline CDR1 LNHDA, CDR2 SQIVND (reference sequence). There are 15 residues in the CDR3. CDR3 sequence: CASSDIAGSSYEQYF. In DNA, the CDR3 is TGTGCCAGTAGTGACATAGCGGGAAGCTCCTACGAGCAGTACTTC. Full variable domain (remainder filled in from reference TRBV19 and TRBJ2-7): DGGITQSPKYLFRKEGQNVTLSCEQNLNHDAMYWYRQDPGQGLRLIYYSQIVNDFQKGDIAEGYSVSREKKESFPLTVTSAQKNPTAFYLCASSDIAGSSYEQYFGPGTRLTVT.

The chain couples TRBV19 to TRBJ2-4, with a possible D match to TRBD1 (6 bases). The CDR3 is made up of 14 amino acids. The germline CDR1 and CDR2 sequences are LNHDA and SQIVND (reference sequence). V lost 5 bases and J lost 5, with 13 bases in between. The CDR3 region is CASSLYRDENIQYF. The CDR3 coding sequence is TGTGCCAGTAGTCTCTACAGGGATGAAAACATTCAGTACTTC.

The CDR3 bases are TGTGCCAGCAGCGTATCCCCCCTACCGAGTGGGGGCCATAATTCACCCCTCCACTTT. Encoded protein: CASSVSPLPSGGHNSPLHF. The chain is built from TRBV9 and TRBJ1-6, with a tentative D call TRBD1 (6 bases). This CDR3 comprises 19 residues. V was trimmed by 1 base and J by 5 bases, leaving 22 bases between them. Germline lookup yields CDR1 SGDLS and CDR2 YYNGEE.

This sequence joins TRBV19 and TRBJ1-1; D uncertain. Germline V gives CDR1 LNHDA, CDR2 SQIVND (reference sequence). Trimming left V 5 bases short and J 4 bases short, with 11 bases between. CDR3 size: 13 residues. The CDR3 here is CASSPRRGTEAFF. As DNA, the CDR3 is TGTGCCAGTAGTCCCCGCCGGGGCACTGAAGCTTTCTTT.